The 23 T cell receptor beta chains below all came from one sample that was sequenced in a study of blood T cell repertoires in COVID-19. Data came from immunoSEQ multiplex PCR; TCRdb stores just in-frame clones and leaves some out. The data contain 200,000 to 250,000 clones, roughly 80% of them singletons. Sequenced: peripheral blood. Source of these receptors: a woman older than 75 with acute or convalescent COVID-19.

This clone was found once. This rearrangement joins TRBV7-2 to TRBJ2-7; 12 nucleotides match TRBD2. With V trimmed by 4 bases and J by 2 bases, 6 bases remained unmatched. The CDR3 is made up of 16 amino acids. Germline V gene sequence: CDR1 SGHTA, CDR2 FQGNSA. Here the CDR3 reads CASSSQLAGGPYEQYF. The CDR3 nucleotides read TGTGCCAGCAGCTCGCAACTAGCGGGGGGCCCCTACGAGCAGTACTTC.

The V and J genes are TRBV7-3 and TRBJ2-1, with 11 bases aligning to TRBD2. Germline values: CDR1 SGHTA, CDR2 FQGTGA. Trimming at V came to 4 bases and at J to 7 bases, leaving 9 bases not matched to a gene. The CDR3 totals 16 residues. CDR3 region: CASSSITSGRGNEQFF. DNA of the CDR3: TGTGCCAGCAGCTCCATAACTAGCGGGAGAGGGAATGAGCAGTTCTTC.

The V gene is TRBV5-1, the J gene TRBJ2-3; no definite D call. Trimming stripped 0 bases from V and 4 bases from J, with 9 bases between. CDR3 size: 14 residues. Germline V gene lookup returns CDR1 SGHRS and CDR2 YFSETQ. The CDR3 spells CASSLERVADTQYF. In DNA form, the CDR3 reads TGCGCCAGCAGCTTGGAGCGTGTTGCAGATACGCAGTATTTT.

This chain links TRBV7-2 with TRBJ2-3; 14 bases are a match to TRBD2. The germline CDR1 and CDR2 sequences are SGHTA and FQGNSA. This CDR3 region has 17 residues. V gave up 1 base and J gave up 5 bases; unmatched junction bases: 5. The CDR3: CASSLGLAGGLGDTQYF. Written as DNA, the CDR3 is TGTGCCAGCAGCTTAGGACTAGCGGGGGGGCTAGGAGATACGCAGTATTTT.

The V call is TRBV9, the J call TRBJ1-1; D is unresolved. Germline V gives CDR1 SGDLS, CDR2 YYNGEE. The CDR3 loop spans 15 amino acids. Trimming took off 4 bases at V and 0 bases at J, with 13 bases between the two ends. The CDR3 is CASSSQRGMNTEAFF. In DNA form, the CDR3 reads TGTGCCAGCAGCAGCCAGCGGGGTATGAACACTGAAGCTTTCTTT. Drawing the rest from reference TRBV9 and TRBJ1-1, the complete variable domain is DSGVTQTPKHLITATGQRVTLRCSPRSGDLSVYWYQQSLDQGLQFLIQYYNGEERAKGNILERFSAQQFPDLHSELNLSSLELGDSALYFCASSSQRGMNTEAFFGQGTRLTVV.

DNA of the CDR3: TGCGCCAGCAGCCAAGATACAGTTACTGGAAACACCATATATTTT. It translates to CASSQDTVTGNTIYF. The chain couples TRBV4-1 to TRBJ1-3; no clear D gene. Germline CDR1 and CDR2: MGHRA and YSYEKL. The V and J ends lost 0 bases and 2 bases respectively, with 8 bases between them. This CDR3 spans 15 amino acids.

The CDR3 sequence is CASSRTSGGARDEQFF. In nucleotides, the CDR3 is TGTGCCAGCTCCAGGACTAGCGGGGGGGCGAGGGATGAGCAGTTCTTC. The chain links TRBV16 to TRBJ2-1; 15 bases line up with TRBD2. V shed 8 bases and J 8 bases; nucleotides not matched to a gene: 10. Per germline, CDR1 KGHSY and CDR2 FQNENV. This CDR3 is 16 amino acids long.

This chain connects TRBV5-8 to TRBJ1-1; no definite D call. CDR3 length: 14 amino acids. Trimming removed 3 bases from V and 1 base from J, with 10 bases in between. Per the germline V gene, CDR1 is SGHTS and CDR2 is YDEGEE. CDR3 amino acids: CASSSRHGNTEAFF. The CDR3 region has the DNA TGTGCCAGCAGCTCGAGGCACGGGAACACTGAAGCTTTCTTT.

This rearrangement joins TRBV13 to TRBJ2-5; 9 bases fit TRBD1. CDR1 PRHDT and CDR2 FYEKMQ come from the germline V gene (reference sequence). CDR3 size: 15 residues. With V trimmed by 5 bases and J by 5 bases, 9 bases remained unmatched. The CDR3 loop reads CASSTNTGGRETQYF. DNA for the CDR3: TGTGCCAGCAGCACCAATACAGGGGGCAGGGAGACCCAGTACTTC.

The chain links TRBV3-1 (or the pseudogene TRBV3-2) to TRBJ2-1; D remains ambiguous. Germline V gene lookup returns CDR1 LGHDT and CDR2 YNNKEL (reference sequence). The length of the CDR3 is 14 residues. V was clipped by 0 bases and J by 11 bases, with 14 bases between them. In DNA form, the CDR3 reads TGTGCCAGCAGCCAAGATAGTGGGTTCACTAAGCAGTTCTTC. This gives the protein CASSQDSGFTKQFF.

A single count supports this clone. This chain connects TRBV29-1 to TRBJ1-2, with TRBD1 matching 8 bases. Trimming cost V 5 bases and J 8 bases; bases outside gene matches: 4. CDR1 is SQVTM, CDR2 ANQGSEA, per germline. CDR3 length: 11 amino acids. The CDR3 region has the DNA TGCAGCGTTTTCGACAGGGGAGGCTACACCTTC. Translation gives CSVFDRGGYTF.

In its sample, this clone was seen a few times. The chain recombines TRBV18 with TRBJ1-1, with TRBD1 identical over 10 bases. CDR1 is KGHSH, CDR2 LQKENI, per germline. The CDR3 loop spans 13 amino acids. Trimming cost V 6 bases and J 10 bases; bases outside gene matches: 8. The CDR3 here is CASSAGTGVGAFF. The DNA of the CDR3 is TGTGCCAGCTCGGCAGGGACAGGGGTCGGAGCTTTCTTT.

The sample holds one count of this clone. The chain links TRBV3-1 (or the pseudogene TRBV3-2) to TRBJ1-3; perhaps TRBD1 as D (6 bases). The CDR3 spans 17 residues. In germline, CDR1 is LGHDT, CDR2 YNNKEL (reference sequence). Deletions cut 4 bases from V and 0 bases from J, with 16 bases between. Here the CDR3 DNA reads TGTGCCAGCAGCCTGTCGACAGGTTGGGCCTCTGGAAACACCATATATTTT. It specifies CASSLSTGWASGNTIYF.

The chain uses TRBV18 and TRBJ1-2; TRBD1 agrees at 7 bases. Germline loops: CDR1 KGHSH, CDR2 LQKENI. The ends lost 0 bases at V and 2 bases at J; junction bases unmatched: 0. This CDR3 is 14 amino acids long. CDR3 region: CASSPPTGNYGYTF. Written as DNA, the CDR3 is TGTGCCAGCTCACCACCGACAGGGAACTATGGCTACACCTTC.

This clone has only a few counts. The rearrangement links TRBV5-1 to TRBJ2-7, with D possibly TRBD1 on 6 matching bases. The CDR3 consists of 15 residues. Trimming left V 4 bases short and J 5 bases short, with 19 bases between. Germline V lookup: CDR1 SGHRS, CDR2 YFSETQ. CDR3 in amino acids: CASSSQGGEVDEQYF. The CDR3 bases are TGCGCCAGCAGCAGCCAAGGGGGAGAAGTCGACGAGCAGTACTTC.

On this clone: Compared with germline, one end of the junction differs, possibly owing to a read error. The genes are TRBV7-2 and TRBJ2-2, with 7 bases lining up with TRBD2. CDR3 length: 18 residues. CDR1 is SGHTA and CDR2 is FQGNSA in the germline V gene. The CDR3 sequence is CASSLDAWANAGDRGAVF. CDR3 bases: TGTGCCAGCAGCTTAGATGCGTGGGCCAATGCGGGGGACCGGGGAGCTGTTTTT. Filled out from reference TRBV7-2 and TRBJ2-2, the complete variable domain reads GAGVSQSPSNKVTEKGKDVELRCDPISGHTALYWYRQSLGQGLEFLIYFQGNSAPDKSGLPSDRFSAERTGGSVSTLTIQRTQQEDSAVYLCASSLDAWANAGDRGAVFGEGSRLTVL.

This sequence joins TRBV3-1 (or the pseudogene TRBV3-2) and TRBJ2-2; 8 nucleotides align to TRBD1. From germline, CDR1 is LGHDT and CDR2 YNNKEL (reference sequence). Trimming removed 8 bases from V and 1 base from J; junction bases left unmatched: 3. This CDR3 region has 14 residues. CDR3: CASRTGWNTGELFF. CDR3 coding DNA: TGTGCCAGCCGGACAGGGTGGAACACCGGGGAGCTGTTTTTT.

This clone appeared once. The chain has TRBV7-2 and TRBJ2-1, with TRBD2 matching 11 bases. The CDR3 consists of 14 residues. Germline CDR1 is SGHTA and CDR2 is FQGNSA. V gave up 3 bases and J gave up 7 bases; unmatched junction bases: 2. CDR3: CASSFTSGGNEQFF. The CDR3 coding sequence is TGTGCCAGCAGCTTTACTAGCGGGGGTAATGAGCAGTTCTTC.

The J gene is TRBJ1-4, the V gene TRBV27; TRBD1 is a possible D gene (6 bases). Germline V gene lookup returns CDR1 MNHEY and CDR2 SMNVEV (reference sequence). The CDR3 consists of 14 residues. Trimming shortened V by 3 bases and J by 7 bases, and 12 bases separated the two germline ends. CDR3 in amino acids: CASSFGGGGEKLFF. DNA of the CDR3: TGTGCCAGCAGTTTCGGGGGCGGGGGTGAAAAACTGTTTTTT.

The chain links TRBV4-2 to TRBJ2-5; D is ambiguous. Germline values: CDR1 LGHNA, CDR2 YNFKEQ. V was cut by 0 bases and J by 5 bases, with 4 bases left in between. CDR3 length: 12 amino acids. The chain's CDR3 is CASSQDRETQYF. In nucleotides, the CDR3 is TGTGCCAGCAGCCAAGATCGGGAGACCCAGTACTTC.

DNA for the CDR3: TGTGCCAGCAGCTTGTACGACAGGGCCTATAATTCACCCCTCCACTTT. Amino acid sequence: CASSLYDRAYNSPLHF. The chain is built from TRBV5-6 and TRBJ1-6; TRBD1 matches at 7 bases. Germline V gene sequence: CDR1 SGHDT, CDR2 YYEEEE. The V gene end was trimmed by 1 base and the J gene end by 2 bases; junction bases not matched to a gene: 3. This CDR3 region has 16 residues. Full variable domain (outside the CDR3, taken from reference TRBV5-6 and TRBJ1-6): DAGVTQSPTHLIKTRGQQVTLRCSPKSGHDTVSWYQQALGQGPQFIFQYYEEEERQRGNFPDRFSGHQFPNYSSELNVNALLLGDSALYLCASSLYDRAYNSPLHFGNGTRLTVT.

This chain's CDR3 is CATSSRLAGITDTQYF. Here the CDR3 DNA reads TGTGCCACCAGTTCTCGACTAGCGGGGATCACAGATACGCAGTATTTT. The chain combines TRBV24-1 with TRBJ2-3, with TRBD2 matching 11 bases. Per germline, CDR1 KGHDR and CDR2 SFDVKD. The junction had 6 bases not matched to a gene; V was cut back by 6 bases and J by 2 bases. The length of the CDR3 is 16 residues.

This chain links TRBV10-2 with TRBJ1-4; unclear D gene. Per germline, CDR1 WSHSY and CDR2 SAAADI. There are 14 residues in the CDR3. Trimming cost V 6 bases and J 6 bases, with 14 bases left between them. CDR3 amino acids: CASRESGRDEKLFF. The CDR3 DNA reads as TGCGCCAGCAGGGAAAGCGGGCGGGATGAAAAACTGTTTTTT.